This TCR beta chain is drawn from a study of cytomegalovirus exposure and HLA in healthy donors. The PCR used 60 Vbeta and 13 Jbeta primers. The method was immunoSEQ multiplex PCR; TCRdb's version includes in-frame clones alone and lacks a portion of them. There are over 110,000 clones in the sample; 70% to 80% occur only once, and 6.2% lies in the top ten. Sequenced input: PBMCs. The origin of this receptor is a woman in her forties in good health and CMV-seropositive.

This chain's CDR3 is CASSQGQALNTEAFF. Here the CDR3 DNA reads TGCGCCAGCAGCCAAGGACAGGCCTTGAACACTGAAGCTTTCTTT. This chain links TRBV4-1 with TRBJ1-1; D perhaps matches TRBD1 (6 bases). The germline V and J ends were trimmed by 1 base and 0 bases, with 9 bases remaining between them. The CDR3 runs 15 residues. Per germline, CDR1 MGHRA and CDR2 YSYEKL.